This is a list of T cell receptor beta chains from one sample in a study of blood T cell repertoires in COVID-19. Repertoires were generated with immunoSEQ multiplex PCR, while TCRdb's copy carries only in-frame clones and drops some. Among 25,000 to 30,000 clones listed, 80% to 90% were seen once. The specimen sequenced was peripheral blood. These receptors were obtained from a man aged 65-85 years with acute or convalescent COVID-19. CDR3s include the opening cysteine and the closing phenylalanine or tryptophan. Each record gives: CDR3 length, V gene, D gene, clone size, J gene, CDR3 DNA, CDR3 protein. D genes are given only for firm matches. Size values are once, few and many counts, or a class for expanded clones, and some rows have none.

16	TRBV12-2	NA	few	TRBJ1-5	TGTGCAAGTCGCATTTACAGGTTCCCGATAGATCAGCCCCAGCATTTT	CASRIYRFPIDQPQHF
16	TRBV3-1/TRBV3-2	TRBD2	once	TRBJ2-7	TGTGCCAGCAGCCGGCCGGCTCTAGCGACGGGAGGGGAGCAGTACTTC	CASSRPALATGGEQYF
16	TRBV4-3	TRBD2	NA	TRBJ2-3	TGCGCCAGCAGCCACGGGGAGCGGGATTCCACAGATACGCAGTATTTT	CASSHGERDSTDTQYF
15	TRBV5-4	NA	NA	TRBJ2-1	TGTGCCAGCAGCATTGATATCGGGACTCACAATGAGCAGTTCTTC	CASSIDIGTHNEQFF
16	TRBV5-1	NA	NA	TRBJ1-2	TGCGCCAGCAGCTTGGAGCGCGGAAGGGAGGGCTATGGCTACACCTTC	CASSLERGREGYGYTF
15	TRBV6-2/TRBV6-3	NA	NA	TRBJ1-5	TGTGCCAGCAGTTACTCGAGGACAGTCAATCAGCCCCAGCATTTT	CASSYSRTVNQPQHF
15	TRBV6-5	NA	NA	TRBJ1-1	TGTGCCAGCAGTTCCCCGACAGGCCATAACACTGAAGCTTTCTTT	CASSSPTGHNTEAFF
13	TRBV27	NA	NA	TRBJ1-5	TGTGCCAGCAGTTTACGCAGGGGTCAGCCCCAGCATTTT	CASSLRRGQPQHF
14	TRBV28	NA	NA	TRBJ1-1	TGTGCCAGCAGATTTGGACAGTTGAACACTGAAGCTTTCTTT	CASRFGQLNTEAFF
16	TRBV4-2	TRBD1	NA	TRBJ2-1	TGTGCCAGCAGCCAAGATGCAGGGACAGGGGGCAATGAGCAGTTCTTC	CASSQDAGTGGNEQFF
14	TRBV5-6	TRBD1	NA	TRBJ1-1	TGTGCCAGCAGCGCCGGGACAGCGAACACTGAAGCTTTCTTT	CASSAGTANTEAFF
14	TRBV18	NA	NA	TRBJ2-5	TGTGCCAGCTCACCACCGGCGACGGGAGAGACCCAGTACTTC	CASSPPATGETQYF
15	TRBV6-1	NA	NA	TRBJ1-4	TGTGCCAGCAGTGAAGGTGAGAGCCAGGGTGAAAAACTGTTTTTT	CASSEGESQGEKLFF
13	TRBV11-2	NA	NA	TRBJ1-5	TGTGCCAGCAGCTGGCAGGACAATCAGCCCCAGCATTTT	CASSWQDNQPQHF
14	TRBV27	TRBD2	NA	TRBJ2-5	TGTGCCAGCAGTTCTAGCGGGAGGCGGGAGACCCAGTACTTC	CASSSSGRRETQYF
15	TRBV29-1	TRBD1	NA	TRBJ2-3	TGCAGCGTTTACTGGGACAGGGGGCAGGGAGATACGCAGTATTTT	CSVYWDRGQGDTQYF
13	TRBV12-3/TRBV12-4	NA	NA	TRBJ1-1	TGTGCCAGCAGTTCAGAGGGAGAAACTGAAGCTTTCTTT	CASSSEGETEAFF
16	TRBV7-2	NA	NA	TRBJ2-1	TGTGCCAGCAGCTTAGTTCCGGGACTCTCCTACAATGAGCAGTTCTTC	CASSLVPGLSYNEQFF
12	TRBV27	TRBD2	NA	TRBJ2-3	TGTGCCAGCAGTTTATGGGGGGGTACGCAGTATTTT	CASSLWGGTQYF
15	TRBV6-1	NA	once	TRBJ2-6	TGTGCCAGCAGTGAAAGGGGATCAGGGGCCAACGTCCTGACTTTC	CASSERGSGANVLTF
14	TRBV6-5	TRBD2	NA	TRBJ2-5	TGTGCCAGCAGCCTAGCGGGAGGAAGGGAGACCCAGTACTTC	CASSLAGGRETQYF
13	TRBV12-5	NA	NA	TRBJ2-3	TGTGCTAGTCTCCTCGCGGGCACAGATACGCAGTATTTT	CASLLAGTDTQYF
15	TRBV5-4	TRBD1	few	TRBJ2-2	TGTGCCAGCAGCTATGGACAGGGTTACACCGGGGAGCTGTTTTTT	CASSYGQGYTGELFF
12	TRBV3-1/TRBV3-2	NA	NA	TRBJ1-6	TGTGCCAGCAGCCAAGAGCGGTCACCCCTCCACTTT	CASSQERSPLHF
15	TRBV7-2	NA	NA	TRBJ1-1	TGTGCCAGCAGCTTAGTTCCAGGGTCGAGCACTGAAGCTTTCTTT	CASSLVPGSSTEAFF
11	TRBV7-2	NA	NA	TRBJ1-1	TGTGCCAGCAGGAGGGAAGTTGAAGCTTTCTTT	CASRREVEAFF
16	TRBV24-1	TRBD1	NA	TRBJ2-5	TGTGCCACCAGTGAAGGGACAGGGGGCCACCAAGAGACCCAGTACTTC	CATSEGTGGHQETQYF
11	TRBV2	NA	NA	TRBJ1-1	TGTGCCAGCAGTGTCCGGACTGAAGCTTTCTTT	CASSVRTEAFF
17	TRBV11-2	NA	NA	TRBJ2-1	TGTGCCAGCAGCTTAGCAGTGGTAGCGACCTCCTACAATGAGCAGTTCTTC	CASSLAVVATSYNEQFF
15	TRBV19	NA	NA	TRBJ2-5	TGTGCCAGTAGTGATTCCGGGAGCCGAATAGAGACCCAGTACTTC	CASSDSGSRIETQYF
14	TRBV6-2/TRBV6-3	NA	NA	TRBJ1-5	TGTGCCAGCAGTCCCACGGGGTATGAGCAGCCCCAGCATTTT	CASSPTGYEQPQHF
18	TRBV10-3	NA	NA	TRBJ1-3	TGTGCCATCAGTGAGCCAGCGTCCGCCCAGCCCTCTGGAAACACCATATATTTT	CAISEPASAQPSGNTIYF
18	TRBV7-3	TRBD2	NA	TRBJ2-6	TGTGCCAGCAGCTTAAGACTAGCGGGAGGCTCTGGGGCCAACGTCCTGACTTTC	CASSLRLAGGSGANVLTF
13	TRBV7-9	TRBD1	NA	TRBJ1-6	TGTGCCAGCAGCTGGGGGACAGATTCACCCCTCCACTTT	CASSWGTDSPLHF
12	TRBV12-3/TRBV12-4	TRBD2	NA	TRBJ2-3	TGTGCCAGCAGACTAGCGGGAGATACGCAGTATTTT	CASRLAGDTQYF
15	TRBV5-1	TRBD2	few	TRBJ2-1	TGCGCCAGCAGCTTGGGGGCTAGCGGGGGCGATGAGCAGTTCTTC	CASSLGASGGDEQFF
14	TRBV2	TRBD1	NA	TRBJ2-7	TGTGCCAGCAGTGCCGACAGGGGGCTTCGCGAGCAGTACTTC	CASSADRGLREQYF
11	TRBV7-2	NA	NA	TRBJ1-2	TGTGCCAGCTCAGCTAGCTATGGCTACACCTTC	CASSASYGYTF
14	TRBV9	TRBD2	NA	TRBJ2-7	TGTGCCAGCAGCCCCCGGACTAGCGCCTACGAGCAGTACTTC	CASSPRTSAYEQYF
14	TRBV19	TRBD1	NA	TRBJ1-2	TGTGCCAGTAGTGCGGACAGGGGGATCAATGGCTACACCTTC	CASSADRGINGYTF
17	TRBV7-2	TRBD1	once	TRBJ1-1	TGTGCCAGCAGCTTACCCCTCCTGACAGGGACGAACACTGAAGCTTTCTTT	CASSLPLLTGTNTEAFF
13	TRBV12-3/TRBV12-4	TRBD1	once	TRBJ1-5	TGTGCCAGCAGCCTGACAGGGAGTCAGCCCCAGCATTTT	CASSLTGSQPQHF
16	TRBV24-1	NA	NA	TRBJ2-5	TGTGCCACCAGTGATTTGGAGTTCGGCGGGGAAGAGACCCAGTACTTC	CATSDLEFGGEETQYF
15	TRBV7-3	TRBD2	NA	TRBJ2-5	TGTGCCAGCAGCTTGCGGCTAGCGGGAGTGGAGACCCAGTACTTC	CASSLRLAGVETQYF
14	TRBV19	TRBD1	NA	TRBJ2-7	TGTGCCAGTAGTTTTGGACAGGGGACCTACGAGCAGTACTTC	CASSFGQGTYEQYF
14	TRBV7-3	NA	NA	TRBJ2-2	TGTGCCAGCAGCGTACTAGTGGGCACCGGGGAGCTGTTTTTT	CASSVLVGTGELFF
18	TRBV29-1	NA	NA	TRBJ2-4	TGCAGCGTAGGTATATTTCTCGTTGCAGGGATAGCCAAAAACATTCAGTACTTC	CSVGIFLVAGIAKNIQYF
16	TRBV21-1	NA	NA	TRBJ1-2	TGTGCCAGCAGCAAAAGGAATGGGGGGGGCTGCTATGGCTACACCTTC	CASSKRNGGGCYGYTF
16	TRBV4-2	TRBD2	NA	TRBJ2-2	TGTGCCAGCAGCCGGCCCGGACTAGCGGGAGGCGGGGAGCTGTTTTTT	CASSRPGLAGGGELFF
15	TRBV5-8	TRBD2	few	TRBJ2-1	TGTGCCAGCAGCTTCGGACTAGCGAGACATGATGAGCAGTTCTTC	CASSFGLARHDEQFF
13	TRBV12-3/TRBV12-4	TRBD1	NA	TRBJ1-2	TGTGCCAGCACCGTGACAGGGGGTCAGGGCTACACCTTC	CASTVTGGQGYTF
13	TRBV10-2	NA	NA	TRBJ2-2	TGCGCCAGCAGCGCCGGGGGGCCCGGGGAGCTGTTTTTT	CASSAGGPGELFF
15	TRBV3-1/TRBV3-2	NA	NA	TRBJ1-2	TGTGCCAGCAGCACAAGAACAGGATTTAACTATGGCTACACCTTC	CASSTRTGFNYGYTF
14	TRBV25-1	NA	NA	TRBJ2-7	TGTGCCAGCAGTAAGATAGACGGAGTTTACGAGCAGTACTTC	CASSKIDGVYEQYF
16	TRBV29-1	TRBD2	NA	TRBJ2-2	TGCAGCGTCGCTCGGAGACTAGCGGGAGACACCGGGGAGCTGTTTTTT	CSVARRLAGDTGELFF